This entry features one T cell receptor beta chain sequence. This sample is drawn from a study of OX40 agonist ivuxolimab in advanced cancers. Data came from immunoSEQ multiplex PCR; TCRdb stores just in-frame clones and leaves some out. Among about 30,000 clones listed, approximately 78% were seen once. CDR3 length: 15 amino acids. In germline, CDR1 is LNHNV, CDR2 YYDKDF (reference sequence). V lost 0 bases, J lost 7 bases, and 12 bases lay in between. The sample here was CD4+ or CD8+ T cells sorted from blood, taken in a trial of the OX40 agonist ivuxolimab. The receptor was isolated from an adult with an advanced solid tumor such as melanoma, head and neck, liver or kidney cancer. The chain uses TRBV15 and TRBJ1-4; D might be TRBD1 (5 bases). CDR3 DNA sequence: TGTGCCACCAGCAGAGATCGGGGGAGAGGTGAAAAACTGTTTTTT. Translated, it gives CATSRDRGRGEKLFF.